Listed below are T cell receptor beta chains from one sample, sequenced in a study of identical twins. Via MiXCR, TCRdb re-called the 5' RACE reads, giving one row per CDR3 protein. The sample consists of fewer than 250,000 distinct CDR3 sequences, 7.5% of them appearing once. The sample was also linked to a second study, of yellow fever vaccine responses in identical twins.

The sequenced sample consisted of CD8+ T cells sorted from blood. All receptors come from a woman between 18 and 29 years old in good health. CDR3s include the opening cysteine and the closing phenylalanine or tryptophan. The D gene is left open where the match is weak. The size field is filled for only some rows; it gives once, few, many or a size class.

cdr3_nt: TGTGCCAGCAGCTTATCGGTAACTTGGGATACGCAGTATTTT; cdr3_aa: CASSLSVTWDTQYF; v_call: TRBV11-3; j_call: TRBJ2-3; d_call: -; clone_size: -
cdr3_nt: TGTGCCAGCAGTTCACACGGTACAGGACTCAGCTCCTACGAGCAGAACTTC; cdr3_aa: CASSSHGTGLSSYEQNF; v_call: TRBV28; j_call: TRBJ2-7; d_call: -; clone_size: -
cdr3_nt: TGTGCCATCAGTGAGTCCGGTCGGGATACGCAGTATTTT; cdr3_aa: CAISESGRDTQYF; v_call: TRBV10-3; j_call: TRBJ2-3; d_call: -; clone_size: -
cdr3_nt: TGTGCCAGCAGTCGGACAGGGGTGGACGAGCAGTACTTC; cdr3_aa: CASSRTGVDEQYF; v_call: TRBV12-3/TRBV12-4; j_call: TRBJ2-7; d_call: TRBD1; clone_size: -
cdr3_nt: TGTGCCAGCGCGGACCCTTTTCCCTCCTACAATGAGCAGTTCTTC; cdr3_aa: CASADPFPSYNEQFF; v_call: TRBV28; j_call: TRBJ2-1; d_call: -; clone_size: -
cdr3_nt: TGCGCCAGCAGCCAAGGATCCTCCTGGCCTTTCTTT; cdr3_aa: CASSQGSSWPFF; v_call: TRBV4-1; j_call: TRBJ1-1; d_call: -; clone_size: -
cdr3_nt: TGCGCCAGCAGCTTGGCCGATGGGAGTTTGGGGGGAGGCTACAATGAGCAGTTCTTC; cdr3_aa: CASSLADGSLGGGYNEQFF; v_call: TRBV5-1; j_call: TRBJ2-1; d_call: -; clone_size: few
cdr3_nt: TGTGCCAGCAGCCCTCCGGGACTAGCGGCTTACAATGAGCAGTTCTTC; cdr3_aa: CASSPPGLAAYNEQFF; v_call: TRBV5-5; j_call: TRBJ2-1; d_call: TRBD2; clone_size: many
cdr3_nt: TGTGCCAGCAGCTTAGGAGATCAGCCCCAGCATTTT; cdr3_aa: CASSLGDQPQHF; v_call: TRBV7-9; j_call: TRBJ1-5; d_call: -; clone_size: many
cdr3_nt: TGCGCCAGCAGCCAAGCTCGATACCGGGAGCTGTTTTTT; cdr3_aa: CASSQARYRELFF; v_call: TRBV4-1; j_call: TRBJ2-2; d_call: -; clone_size: few
cdr3_nt: TGTGCCAGCAGCGCGAACACAGATACGCAGTATTTT; cdr3_aa: CASSANTDTQYF; v_call: TRBV9; j_call: TRBJ2-3; d_call: -; clone_size: many
cdr3_nt: TGCGCCAGCAGCCAAGATATCGGAGATATGGAGACCCAGTACTTC; cdr3_aa: CASSQDIGDMETQYF; v_call: TRBV4-1; j_call: TRBJ2-5; d_call: -; clone_size: many
cdr3_nt: TGTGCCAGCAGTCCTGGGGGAGGCGGGAGGTGGCAAGAGACCCAGTACTTC; cdr3_aa: CASSPGGGGRWQETQYF; v_call: TRBV28; j_call: TRBJ2-5; d_call: TRBD2; clone_size: -
cdr3_nt: TGTGCCAGCAGTCCGCGGGGGAGGGTAGCAGATACGCAGTATTTT; cdr3_aa: CASSPRGRVADTQYF; v_call: TRBV27; j_call: TRBJ2-3; d_call: TRBD2; clone_size: many
cdr3_nt: TGTGCCAGCAGCTTAGGACAGGGGGCTAATGAGCAGTTCTTC; cdr3_aa: CASSLGQGANEQFF; v_call: TRBV13; j_call: TRBJ2-1; d_call: TRBD1; clone_size: few
cdr3_nt: TGTGCCAGCAGCGCTGACATTTATAGCAATCAGCCCCAGCATTTT; cdr3_aa: CASSADIYSNQPQHF; v_call: TRBV7-8; j_call: TRBJ1-5; d_call: -; clone_size: few
cdr3_nt: TGTGCCAGCAAATTTGGACAGGGCCCAGATACGCAGTATTTT; cdr3_aa: CASKFGQGPDTQYF; v_call: TRBV12-3/TRBV12-4; j_call: TRBJ2-3; d_call: TRBD1; clone_size: many
cdr3_nt: TGCAGTGCTAGAGATTCGTCAGGGAGCTCCTACGAGCAGTACTTC; cdr3_aa: CSARDSSGSSYEQYF; v_call: TRBV20-1; j_call: TRBJ2-7; d_call: -; clone_size: -
cdr3_nt: TGTGCCAGCAGTCCGACTAGCGGGAGGGTAAGCTCCTACAATGAGCAGTTCTTC; cdr3_aa: CASSPTSGRVSSYNEQFF; v_call: TRBV3-1; j_call: TRBJ2-1; d_call: TRBD2; clone_size: -
cdr3_nt: TGTGCCAGCAGTTCCAGCAGATATGGCTACACCTTC; cdr3_aa: CASSSSRYGYTF; v_call: TRBV28; j_call: TRBJ1-2; d_call: -; clone_size: many
cdr3_nt: TGTGCCAGTGTGGGGCATACGCAAGAGACCCAGTACTTC; cdr3_aa: CASVGHTQETQYF; v_call: TRBV19; j_call: TRBJ2-5; d_call: -; clone_size: -
cdr3_nt: TGCGCCAGCAGTGAGTCCGGCGGGGGGGAAGACAATGAGCAGTTCTTC; cdr3_aa: CASSESGGGEDNEQFF; v_call: TRBV10-2; j_call: TRBJ2-1; d_call: TRBD2; clone_size: -
cdr3_nt: TGTGCCACCAGACGGGACAGGGCCACTGAAGCTTTCTTT; cdr3_aa: CATRRDRATEAFF; v_call: TRBV24-1; j_call: TRBJ1-1; d_call: TRBD1; clone_size: many
cdr3_nt: TGTGCCAGCAGCGGAAGACTAGCGGAGCCCTACAATGAGCAGTTCTTC; cdr3_aa: CASSGRLAEPYNEQFF; v_call: TRBV9; j_call: TRBJ2-1; d_call: TRBD2; clone_size: few
cdr3_nt: TGTGCCAGCAGTTTTGTGGCTAGCGGGAGGTTTTCAGATACGCAGTATTTT; cdr3_aa: CASSFVASGRFSDTQYF; v_call: TRBV28; j_call: TRBJ2-3; d_call: TRBD2; clone_size: few
cdr3_nt: TGTGCCAGCAGTCCCTTTGGACAGCTCTATGGCTACACCTTC; cdr3_aa: CASSPFGQLYGYTF; v_call: TRBV6-1; j_call: TRBJ1-2; d_call: -; clone_size: -
cdr3_nt: TGCGCCAGCAGCCAATCAGGGTTTTGGGATGAAAAACTGTTTTTT; cdr3_aa: CASSQSGFWDEKLFF; v_call: TRBV4-1; j_call: TRBJ1-4; d_call: -; clone_size: few
cdr3_nt: TGCTGTGCCTTCTCTCCCCTCTCACAGGGGGCGGAGTACAATGAGCAGTTCTTC; cdr3_aa: CCAFSPLSQGAEYNEQFF; v_call: TRBV20-1; j_call: TRBJ2-1; d_call: TRBD1; clone_size: -
cdr3_nt: TGTGCCAGCAGCCAAGTTCGGCTTGGGCCTGAAGCTTTCTTT; cdr3_aa: CASSQVRLGPEAFF; v_call: TRBV14; j_call: TRBJ1-1; d_call: -; clone_size: few
cdr3_nt: TGCGCCAGCAGCCAAGTACCTAGCGGGGGGCCCCCGTACAATGAGCAGTTCTTC; cdr3_aa: CASSQVPSGGPPYNEQFF; v_call: TRBV4-1; j_call: TRBJ2-1; d_call: TRBD2; clone_size: few
cdr3_nt: TGCAGTGCTATGGATCTCTCAGCGCAAGAGACCCAGTACTTC; cdr3_aa: CSAMDLSAQETQYF; v_call: TRBV20-1; j_call: TRBJ2-5; d_call: -; clone_size: few
cdr3_nt: TGTGCCATCAGTGAACAGGGCGAAAATGAAAAACTGTTTTTT; cdr3_aa: CAISEQGENEKLFF; v_call: TRBV10-3; j_call: TRBJ1-4; d_call: -; clone_size: few
cdr3_nt: TGCAGCGTTGTCGGACTAGCGGGGTCCTACAATGAGCAGTTCTTC; cdr3_aa: CSVVGLAGSYNEQFF; v_call: TRBV29-1; j_call: TRBJ2-1; d_call: TRBD2; clone_size: many
cdr3_nt: TGTGCCAGCAGCCTCGGACTACTCTACGAGCAGTACTTC; cdr3_aa: CASSLGLLYEQYF; v_call: TRBV3-1; j_call: TRBJ2-7; d_call: -; clone_size: many
cdr3_nt: TGTGCCAGCAGCAAAGCGGATAGCGGGCGGAAATGCTACGAGCAGTACTTC; cdr3_aa: CASSKADSGRKCYEQYF; v_call: TRBV21-1; j_call: TRBJ2-7; d_call: -; clone_size: many
cdr3_nt: TGTGCCAGCAGCCCCCGTTCGGCTAAGGAAAAACTGTTTTTT; cdr3_aa: CASSPRSAKEKLFF; v_call: TRBV7-4; j_call: TRBJ1-4; d_call: -; clone_size: -
cdr3_nt: TGTGCCAGCAGCTTAGTGGGACAGTCCTTTTACTCTGGGGCCAACGTCCTGACTTTC; cdr3_aa: CASSLVGQSFYSGANVLTF; v_call: TRBV7-8; j_call: TRBJ2-6; d_call: TRBD1; clone_size: few